Following are 28 T cell receptor beta chains from one sample sequenced in a study of cytomegalovirus exposure and HLA in healthy donors (dated by TCRdb to about 2017). Receptors were amplified or captured by the immunoSEQ multiplex PCR assay. The multiplex PCR relied on a mix of 60 forward primers for TCR Vbeta segments and 13 reverse primers for TCR Jbeta segments. Drawn from immuneACCESS, this table holds only the in-frame rearrangements with V and J called that TCRdb kept. Clones are partly lost; checked studies trace under half to an unresolved V gene and leave the rest unexplained. The sample table holds some 110,000 clones, of which around 76% were seen once. The top ten clones comprise around 5.8% of the sample. Sequenced input: PBMCs. These receptors all come from a woman between 45 and 65 years old in good health and CMV-seropositive.

V and J are TRBV4-3 and TRBJ2-7; 9 bases agree with TRBD1. The CDR3 consists of 15 residues. The germline V gene has CDR1 LGHNA and CDR2 YSLEER. Trimming at V came to 2 bases and at J to 6 bases, leaving 8 bases not matched to a gene. CDR3 loop: CASSQTGTGLGEQYF. Written as DNA, the CDR3 is TGCGCCAGCAGCCAAACCGGGACAGGGCTAGGCGAGCAGTACTTC.

The genes are TRBV11-2 and TRBJ2-7; D gene ambiguous. Trimming stripped 1 base from V and 2 bases from J, with 6 bases between. Germline CDR1 reads SGHAT; CDR2 reads FQNNGV. This CDR3 region has 13 residues. CDR3 DNA: TGTGCCAGCAGCTTAGGCGTAACCTACGAGCAGTACTTC. Translating gives CASSLGVTYEQYF.

The chain uses TRBV4-2 and TRBJ2-5; 8 bases align to TRBD1. V lost 1 base and J lost 3; bases outside the gene matches: 4. This CDR3 is 15 amino acids long. CDR1 and CDR2 from the germline V gene are LGHNA and YNFKEQ. CDR3 DNA: TGTGCCAGCAGCCAAGTTCGACAGGGGAAAGAGACCCAGTACTTC. Its translation is CASSQVRQGKETQYF.

J is TRBJ1-1 and V is TRBV12-5, with TRBD1 identical over 9 bases. CDR3 length: 16 residues. Trimming at V came to 1 base and at J to 5 bases, leaving 8 bases not matched to a gene. Germline-derived CDR1 and CDR2 are LGHNT and FRNRAP. Here the CDR3 reads CASGLGDRAGSTEAFF. CDR3 bases: TGTGCTAGTGGTTTGGGGGACAGGGCGGGTAGTACTGAAGCTTTCTTT.

This clone has a handful of counts. The rearrangement joins TRBV6-6 to TRBJ1-2, with 7 bases that match TRBD1. The ends lost 5 bases at V and 7 bases at J; junction bases unmatched: 4. The CDR3 runs 12 residues. CDR1 is MNHNY, CDR2 SVGAGI, per germline (reference sequence). The CDR3 DNA follows: TGTGCCAGCAGTCCGACAGGGCTTGGCTACACCTTC. Its protein is CASSPTGLGYTF.

The chain recombines TRBV7-8 with TRBJ2-7; 7 bases are shared with TRBD1. J lost 6 bases, V lost 5 bases, and 1 base had no gene match. This CDR3 spans 11 amino acids. Germline V gene lookup returns CDR1 SGHVS and CDR2 FQNEAQ. DNA of the CDR3: TGTGCCAGCAGCACAGGGGCCGAGCAGTACTTC. Translation gives CASSTGAEQYF.

This clone was seen a single time. The DNA for the CDR3 is TGCGCCAGCAGCTTGGCCCCCCTGGGTGAGGGGGCTTCCTACAATGAGCAGTTCTTC. It is translated as CASSLAPLGEGASYNEQFF. This sequence joins TRBV5-1 and TRBJ2-1; 7 bases agree with TRBD1. There are 19 residues in the CDR3. In germline, CDR1 is SGHRS, CDR2 YFSETQ. V lost 0 bases to trimming and J lost 1 base; unmatched junction nucleotides: 13.

This clone occurred a few times. This chain connects TRBV6-1 to TRBJ1-1, with 9 nucleotides matching TRBD1. The V segment lost 10 bases and the J segment 10 bases; nucleotides outside the gene matches: 13. Germline CDR1 reads MNHNS; CDR2 reads SASEGT. The CDR3 loop spans 13 amino acids. The CDR3 nucleotides are TGTGCCACCGACCGGGACAGGGATGTTGCAGCTTTCTTT. Its translation: CATDRDRDVAAFF.

This sequence joins TRBV6-5 and TRBJ2-3, with a possible D match to TRBD1 (6 bases). V was clipped by 6 bases and J by 10 bases, with 14 bases between them. Germline V lookup: CDR1 MNHEY, CDR2 SVGAGI. The CDR3 length is 12 residues. CDR3 region: CASSPGVSPQYF. CDR3 nucleotides: TGTGCCAGCAGCCCAGGGGTCTCGCCGCAGTATTTT.

The V gene is TRBV7-2, the J gene TRBJ2-3; 7 bases are shared with TRBD2. The CDR3 sequence is 15 residues long. Germline V gives CDR1 SGHTA, CDR2 FQGNSA. After removal of 7 bases from V and 2 bases from J, the junction contained 9 bases not matched to a gene. CDR3 amino acids: CASTPPGLITDTQYF. Here the CDR3 DNA reads TGTGCCAGCACCCCTCCGGGACTAATCACAGATACGCAGTATTTT.

The J gene is TRBJ2-3, the V gene TRBV29-1, with TRBD2 identical over 8 bases. CDR3 length equals 14 residues. The germline CDR1 and CDR2 sequences are SQVTM and ANQGSEA. The ends lost 7 bases at V and 2 bases at J; junction bases unmatched: 8. The CDR3 nucleotides read TGCAGCGCCCCCAGCGGGGGTTCCACAGATACGCAGTATTTT. Protein product: CSAPSGGSTDTQYF.

This rearrangement joins TRBV19 to TRBJ2-3; 7 positions match TRBD2. Germline V CDR1 and CDR2: LNHDA, SQIVND (reference sequence). The length of the CDR3 is 13 residues. Trimming removed 11 bases from V and 2 bases from J; junction bases left unmatched: 7. As DNA, the CDR3 is TGTGCCGTTTCTAGCGGTTCCACAGATACGCAGTATTTT. Amino acid sequence: CAVSSGSTDTQYF.

The chain links TRBV6-6 to TRBJ1-5; the match to TRBD1 covers 7 bases. The V segment lost 6 bases and the J segment 8 bases; nucleotides outside the gene matches: 10. Germline V CDR1 and CDR2: MNHNY, SVGAGI (reference sequence). CDR3 length: 14 residues. CDR3 DNA sequence: TGTGCCAGCAGGCCACAGGGGCCGAAGAAGCCCCAGCATTTT. Encoded protein: CASRPQGPKKPQHF.

The V call is TRBV7-9, the J call TRBJ1-1; TRBD1 aligns across 11 bases. Germline CDR1 and CDR2: SEHNR and FQNEAQ (reference sequence). The CDR3 has 16 amino acids. The J segment lost 4 bases and the V segment lost 3 bases, leaving 7 bases of the junction unmatched. Written as DNA, the CDR3 is TGTGCCAGCAGCTTTGACTGGACAGGGGGCCGCACTGAAGCTTTCTTT. Protein: CASSFDWTGGRTEAFF.

This clone came up a few times. The chain employs TRBV6-5 and TRBJ1-2; D not resolved. V lost 4 bases and J 7 bases, leaving 13 bases between the germline ends. The CDR3 has 13 residues. CDR1 and CDR2 from the germline V gene are MNHEY and SVGAGI. The CDR3 protein is CASSSGELGGYTF. CDR3 bases: TGTGCCAGCAGTTCCGGCGAGCTAGGTGGCTACACCTTC.

The sample holds one count of this clone. The chain links TRBV7-9 to TRBJ2-7, with 10 bases aligning to TRBD1. The CDR3 is 12 residues long. Trimming took 1 base from V and 11 from J; bases not matched to a gene: 2. From germline, CDR1 is SEHNR and CDR2 FQNEAQ (reference sequence). Here the CDR3 reads CASSLGGQGEYF. The CDR3 DNA reads as TGTGCCAGCAGCTTAGGAGGACAGGGGGAGTACTTC.

The chain links TRBV5-1 to TRBJ1-1; 8 bases agree with TRBD1. J was trimmed by 6 bases and V by 4 bases; bases with no gene match: 8. The CDR3 runs to 14 residues. CDR1 and CDR2 from the germline V gene are SGHRS and YFSETQ. As DNA, the CDR3 is TGCGCCAGCAGCCGGGGGACAGGCCTACCTGAAGCTTTCTTT. It yields the protein CASSRGTGLPEAFF.

This chain links TRBV5-1 with TRBJ1-3, with 8 bases matching TRBD1. The CDR3 is 15 residues long. The trim removed 2 bases at V and 1 base at J, leaving 2 bases unmatched. Germline V lookup: CDR1 SGHRS, CDR2 YFSETQ. The chain's CDR3 is CASSFTGGSGNTIYF. The CDR3 DNA reads as TGCGCCAGCAGCTTTACAGGGGGGTCTGGAAACACCATATATTTT.

The genes are TRBV5-1 and TRBJ2-1, with unresolved D. This CDR3 region has 12 residues. The V gene's germline CDR1 is SGHRS and CDR2 YFSETQ. V lost 0 bases and J lost 6, with 4 bases in between. The CDR3, as DNA: TGCGCCAGCAGCTTGGAACTCAATGAGCAGTTCTTC. Its translation: CASSLELNEQFF.

This clone has only a few counts. The V and J genes are TRBV30 and TRBJ2-1, with D possibly matching TRBD1 (6 bases). Trimming left V 1 base short and J 0 bases short, with 10 bases between. CDR3 length equals 15 residues. Germline-derived CDR1 and CDR2 are GTSNPN and SVGIG (reference sequence). The DNA for the CDR3 is TGTGCCTGGAGTGGTACAGGGAGCTCCTACAATGAGCAGTTCTTC. Translation: CAWSGTGSSYNEQFF.

The CDR3 coding sequence is TGTGCCAGCAGTTTAGTGCAGGGTTCAGGAAACACCATATATTTT. Amino acids: CASSLVQGSGNTIYF. J is TRBJ1-3 and V is TRBV28, with D perhaps TRBD1 (5 bases). Germline V gives CDR1 MDHEN, CDR2 SYDVKM. The CDR3 covers 15 residues. V gave up 2 bases and J gave up 4 bases, with 12 bases separating them.

The chain recombines TRBV4-1 with TRBJ2-7; 8 nucleotides line up with TRBD2. The germline CDR1 and CDR2 sequences are MGHRA and YSYEKL. The V and J ends lost 4 bases and 6 bases, in that order; junction bases with no gene match: 8. The CDR3 extends over 14 amino acids. CDR3 DNA: TGCGCCAGCAGCCCCGGACTAGCCCCGAGCGAGCAGTACTTC. Translated: CASSPGLAPSEQYF.

The chain's CDR3 is CATSSPQQGIGYGYTF. The CDR3 DNA sequence: TGTGCCACCAGCAGTCCGCAGCAGGGGATCGGCTATGGCTACACCTTC. The V call is TRBV15, the J call TRBJ1-2, with a tentative D call TRBD1 (6 bases). Germline V gene lookup returns CDR1 LNHNV and CDR2 YYDKDF (reference sequence). V lost 3 bases to trimming and J lost 4 bases, with 18 bases between them. This CDR3 is built from 16 residues.

This clone has a handful of counts. The rearrangement links TRBV19 to TRBJ2-7; tentative D call: TRBD2 (6 bases). The V end was cut by 0 bases, the J end by 5 bases, with 17 bases between. CDR1 is LNHDA, CDR2 SQIVND, per germline (reference sequence). The CDR3 is made up of 16 amino acids. For the CDR3, the DNA is TGTGCCAGTAGTATAGATCTGAGGAGGGGACTCCACGAGCAGTACTTC. Its translation is CASSIDLRRGLHEQYF.

This clone was detected a few times. The rearrangement uses TRBV5-1 and TRBJ1-3; 8 bases map to TRBD1. This CDR3 has 14 amino acids. J gave up 6 bases and V 1 base, and 3 bases lay outside the gene matches. Germline lookup yields CDR1 SGHRS and CDR2 YFSETQ. CDR3 loop: CASSLTTGENTIYF. The CDR3, as DNA: TGCGCCAGCAGCTTGACGACAGGGGAAAACACCATATATTTT.

The V and J genes are TRBV11-2 and TRBJ1-3, with 7 bases identical to TRBD1. Looked up from germline, CDR1 is SGHAT and CDR2 is FQNNGV. The CDR3 runs to 11 residues. The trim removed 6 bases at V and 15 bases at J, leaving 8 bases unmatched. The CDR3 protein is CASRRGDSEYF. CDR3 DNA sequence: TGTGCCAGCAGGCGTGGGGACAGTGAATATTTT.

The V gene is TRBV7-7, the J gene TRBJ2-5; D not certain. This CDR3 comprises 13 residues. V was shortened by 3 bases and J by 7 bases, with 12 bases between the two germline ends. From germline, CDR1 is SSHAT and CDR2 FNYEAQ (reference sequence). The CDR3 region has the DNA TGTGCCAGCAGCTTTCGACTCGTCGGGACCCAGTACTTC. Amino acid sequence: CASSFRLVGTQYF.

The V call is TRBV27, the J call TRBJ2-1; 9 bases match TRBD2. The CDR3 consists of 15 residues. Per the germline V gene, CDR1 is MNHEY and CDR2 is SMNVEV (reference sequence). The V segment lost 3 bases and the J segment 5 bases; nucleotides outside the gene matches: 5. The CDR3 nucleotides are TGTGCCAGCAGTTTCGGGCGGGGGGGCCACAATGAGCAGTTCTTC. Protein: CASSFGRGGHNEQFF.